This TCR beta chain stems from a study of metastatic and nonmetastatic thyroid tumors. Study-level results: According to reports, the diversity of TCR beta was significantly higher in malignant thyroid tumors than in benign nodules, and this held in both blood and tumor samples.

No treatment of any kind had been given to any patient before thyroid surgery. TCRdb re-clonotyped the PCR reads via MiXCR. The sample comprises under 7,000 clones, around 37% of which are singletons, and under 45% rests with the top ten. A note on this clone: Its antigen is still unknown.

CDR1 and CDR2 from the germline V gene are SGHRS and YFSETQ. Trimming took 3 bases from V and 0 from J, leaving 6 bases between them. This CDR3 spans 13 amino acids. The J gene is TRBJ1-1, the V gene TRBV5-1; possible D gene TRBD1, 5 bases. The sequenced sample consisted of adjacent normal tissue. The receptor was derived from a female donor with papillary thyroid cancer or a benign thyroid nodule (not recorded which). Some clones in this sample may be carry-over from other donors' samples. CDR3 DNA: TGCGCCAGCAGCTCACAGGTGAACACTGAAGCTTTCTTT. Its protein is CASSSQVNTEAFF.